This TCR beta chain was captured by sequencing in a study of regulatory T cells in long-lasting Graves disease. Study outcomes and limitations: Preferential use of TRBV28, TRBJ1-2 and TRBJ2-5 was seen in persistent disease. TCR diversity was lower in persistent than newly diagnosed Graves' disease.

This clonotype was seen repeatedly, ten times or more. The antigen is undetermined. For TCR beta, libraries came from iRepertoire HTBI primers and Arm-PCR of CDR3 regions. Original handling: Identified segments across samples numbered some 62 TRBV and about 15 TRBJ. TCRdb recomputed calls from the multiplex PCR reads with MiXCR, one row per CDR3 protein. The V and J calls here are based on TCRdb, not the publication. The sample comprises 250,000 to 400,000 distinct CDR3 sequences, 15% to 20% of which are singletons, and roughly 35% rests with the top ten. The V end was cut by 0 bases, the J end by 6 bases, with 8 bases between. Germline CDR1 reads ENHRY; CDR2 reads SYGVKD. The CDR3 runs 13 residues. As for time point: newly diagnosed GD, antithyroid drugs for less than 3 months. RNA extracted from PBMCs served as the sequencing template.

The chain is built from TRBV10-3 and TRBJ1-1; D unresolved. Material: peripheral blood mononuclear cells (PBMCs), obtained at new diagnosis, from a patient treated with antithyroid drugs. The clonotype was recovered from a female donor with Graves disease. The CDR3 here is CAISESKASEAFF. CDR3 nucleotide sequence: TGTGCCATCAGTGAGTCGAAGGCGTCTGAAGCTTTCTTT.